This T cell receptor (beta chain) was obtained from a study of blood T cell repertoires in COVID-19. This clone was recorded only once. J lost 2 bases, V lost 5 bases, and 7 bases had no gene match. The CDR3 runs 16 residues. Per germline, CDR1 SGHVS and CDR2 FNYEAQ. Repertoires were generated with immunoSEQ multiplex PCR, while TCRdb's copy carries only in-frame clones and drops some. The table includes 120,000 to 150,000 clones, around 81% detected once. The TCR was taken from a man aged 55-75 years with active or convalescent COVID-19. The sample consisted of peripheral blood. The chain recombines TRBV7-6 with TRBJ2-1; 9 positions match TRBD2. The CDR3 protein is CASSPISGRTYNEQFF. For the CDR3, the DNA is TGTGCCAGCAGCCCAATTAGCGGGAGAACCTACAATGAGCAGTTCTTC.